What follows are 2 T cell receptor beta chains derived from one specimen sequenced in a study of blood T cell repertoires in COVID-19. TCRdb's table, derived via immunoSEQ multiplex PCR, lists solely in-frame clones and lacks some. The sample has 78,000 or so clones; roughly nine tenths are singletons. The source material was peripheral blood. Source of these receptors: a man aged 45 to 65 with active or convalescent COVID-19.

The rearrangement uses TRBV15 and TRBJ2-3, with TRBD2 matching 7 bases. With 1 base clipped from V and 6 bases from J, the junction kept 10 bases outside the gene matches. The length of the CDR3 is 16 residues. From germline, CDR1 is LNHNV and CDR2 YYDKDF (reference sequence). This CDR3 is CATSRVGAGRGDTQYF. The CDR3, as DNA: TGTGCCACCAGCAGAGTCGGAGCGGGAAGAGGGGATACGCAGTATTTT.

The chain recombines TRBV19 with TRBJ1-2; 7 bases agree with TRBD1. Looked up from germline, CDR1 is LNHDA and CDR2 is SQIVND (reference sequence). The ends lost 4 bases at V and 4 bases at J; junction bases unmatched: 15. This CDR3 has 17 residues. The CDR3 DNA reads as TGTGCCAGTAGTACGGGCGGTCAAGTGGACAGGATCTATGGCTACACCTTC. Its translation: CASSTGGQVDRIYGYTF.